A selection of T cell receptor beta chains follows, all from one sample in a study of cytomegalovirus exposure and HLA in healthy donors. The table came from immunoSEQ multiplex PCR; TCRdb's copy has only in-frame clones and leaves some out. The sample lists some 130,000 clones, approximately 87% occurring once. The material sequenced was PBMCs. These receptors were obtained from a man younger than 35 in good health and CMV-seronegative. CDR3s include the opening cysteine and the closing phenylalanine or tryptophan.

v_call: TRBV9; j_call: TRBJ2-5; cdr3_aa: CASSPRTGEETQYF
v_call: TRBV6-5; j_call: TRBJ2-5; cdr3_aa: CASSLLTGTAQETQYF
v_call: TRBV5-6; j_call: TRBJ2-7; cdr3_aa: CASSLSDRSIYEQYF
v_call: TRBV7-6; j_call: TRBJ2-1; cdr3_aa: CASSQRLGSYNEQFF
v_call: TRBV5-5; j_call: TRBJ2-5; cdr3_aa: CASSEMRSRETQYF
v_call: TRBV19; j_call: TRBJ2-6; cdr3_aa: CASSIGQGALGANVLTF
v_call: TRBV2; j_call: TRBJ1-1; cdr3_aa: CASIRDNLNTEAFF
v_call: TRBV2; j_call: TRBJ2-7; cdr3_aa: CASSESGSRFEQYF
v_call: TRBV15; j_call: TRBJ2-7; cdr3_aa: CATSRDWGFEYF
v_call: TRBV9; j_call: TRBJ2-3; cdr3_aa: CASSPIAGGPTDTQYF
v_call: TRBV6-6; j_call: TRBJ2-5; cdr3_aa: CASSYMRSEETQYF
v_call: TRBV6-1; j_call: TRBJ1-3; cdr3_aa: CASSGNRGEWGNTIYF
v_call: TRBV4-1; j_call: TRBJ1-2; cdr3_aa: CASSQLLGTVYYGYTF
v_call: TRBV28; j_call: TRBJ2-5; cdr3_aa: CASSFTGGETQYF
v_call: TRBV19; j_call: TRBJ2-2; cdr3_aa: CASSIGGAGELFF
v_call: TRBV18; j_call: TRBJ1-1; cdr3_aa: CASSPPGRGGMSTEAFF
v_call: TRBV18; j_call: TRBJ2-3; cdr3_aa: CASSRLAGGDTQYF
v_call: TRBV30; j_call: TRBJ2-1; cdr3_aa: CAWSVGTSGSNEQFF
v_call: TRBV5-6; j_call: TRBJ1-4; cdr3_aa: CASSPGQTTNEKLFF
v_call: TRBV4-1; j_call: TRBJ1-6; cdr3_aa: CASSHIQGNSPLHF
v_call: TRBV4-1; j_call: TRBJ1-4; cdr3_aa: CASSQDEGAVANEKLFF
v_call: TRBV9; j_call: TRBJ2-3; cdr3_aa: CASSVGDTDTQYF
v_call: TRBV5-1; j_call: TRBJ1-4; cdr3_aa: CASSFTGPPTNEKLFF
v_call: TRBV5-6; j_call: TRBJ2-1; cdr3_aa: CASSPPGQGAASNEQFF
v_call: TRBV11-2; j_call: TRBJ2-7; cdr3_aa: CASSFLGGDFDEQYF
v_call: TRBV11-1; j_call: TRBJ2-3; cdr3_aa: CASSTRGGLTDTQYF
v_call: TRBV19; j_call: TRBJ1-2; cdr3_aa: CASSIWPTGSNWGYTF
v_call: TRBV7-9; j_call: TRBJ2-7; cdr3_aa: CASSSTTRRYEQYF
v_call: TRBV4-1; j_call: TRBJ2-5; cdr3_aa: CASRRTGYQETQYF
v_call: TRBV7-2; j_call: TRBJ2-1; cdr3_aa: CASSSKARESSNEQFF
v_call: TRBV6-1; j_call: TRBJ2-7; cdr3_aa: CASSEVLAGPSSPDYEQYF
v_call: TRBV5-1; j_call: TRBJ1-5; cdr3_aa: CASSFAVNQPQHF
v_call: TRBV5-1; j_call: TRBJ2-3; cdr3_aa: CASSLWQSSTDTQYF
v_call: TRBV2; j_call: TRBJ2-5; cdr3_aa: CASNEGHRGQETQYF
v_call: TRBV6-1; j_call: TRBJ1-5; cdr3_aa: CASSESGLNQPQHF
v_call: TRBV11-2; j_call: TRBJ2-1; cdr3_aa: CASSTGFFRSYNEQFF
v_call: TRBV19; j_call: TRBJ1-1; cdr3_aa: CASSTRQGRAFF
v_call: TRBV30; j_call: TRBJ2-7; cdr3_aa: CAWSRAGWGGEQYF
v_call: TRBV5-1; j_call: TRBJ2-3; cdr3_aa: CASSFSRSTDTQYF
v_call: TRBV5-5; j_call: TRBJ2-2; cdr3_aa: CASSTGTGGTGELFF
v_call: TRBV5-1; j_call: TRBJ2-7; cdr3_aa: CASSLTSGSHEQYF
v_call: TRBV13; j_call: TRBJ1-2; cdr3_aa: CASSLRESQRVYGYTF
v_call: TRBV2; j_call: TRBJ2-3; cdr3_aa: CASSSGVDTQYF
v_call: TRBV2; j_call: TRBJ2-1; cdr3_aa: CASSELRGYNEQFF
v_call: TRBV5-1; j_call: TRBJ1-2; cdr3_aa: CASSQQGFGGYTF
v_call: TRBV13; j_call: TRBJ2-2; cdr3_aa: CASSLSGIGELFF
v_call: TRBV28; j_call: TRBJ2-7; cdr3_aa: CASSLSPRAKPEQYF
v_call: TRBV10-3; j_call: TRBJ1-1; cdr3_aa: CAISETLDTEAFF
v_call: TRBV18; j_call: TRBJ2-5; cdr3_aa: CASSAGDRPQETQYF
v_call: TRBV16; j_call: TRBJ1-1; cdr3_aa: CASSLQQGSTEAFF
v_call: TRBV6-5; j_call: TRBJ2-7; cdr3_aa: CASSYSTGESYEQYF
v_call: TRBV18; j_call: TRBJ2-2; cdr3_aa: CASSPGQRSGELFF
v_call: TRBV18; j_call: TRBJ2-1; cdr3_aa: CASSPQKGADYNEQFF
v_call: TRBV11-2; j_call: TRBJ1-1; cdr3_aa: CASSLVRGQKLEAFF
v_call: TRBV7-9; j_call: TRBJ1-2; cdr3_aa: CASSLDRGWDGYTF
v_call: TRBV2; j_call: TRBJ1-3; cdr3_aa: CASRTGSGNTIYF
v_call: TRBV9; j_call: TRBJ2-2; cdr3_aa: CASSTPGGGLDTGELFF
v_call: TRBV2; j_call: TRBJ1-1; cdr3_aa: CASGGQANTEAFF
v_call: TRBV11-3; j_call: TRBJ1-6; cdr3_aa: CASSPRTGDRFSYNSPLHF